Listed below are T cell receptor beta chains from one sample, sequenced in a study of somatic mutations in cytotoxic T cells in rheumatoid arthritis. The protocol was immunoSEQ multiplex PCR, while the TCRdb copy is restricted to in-frame clones and leaves out a portion. This table has approximately 11,000 clones, approximately 80% appearing once. Material for sequencing was CD8+ T cells sorted from blood. These receptors were obtained from a woman aged 55-69 years with rheumatoid arthritis. CDR3s include the opening cysteine and the closing phenylalanine or tryptophan. A D gene is named only where the DNA matches it firmly. Not all rows give a size; the values are once, few, many and, for expanded clones, a class.

clone size,V gene,J gene,D gene,CDR3 protein,CDR3 DNA
.,TRBV4-1,TRBJ2-2,.,CASSQVLDGGELFF,TGCGCCAGCAGCCAAGTCCTAGACGGCGGGGAGCTGTTTTTT
once,TRBV28,TRBJ2-5,.,CASTGFRETQYF,TGTGCCAGCACAGGGTTCAGGGAGACCCAGTACTTC
.,TRBV28,TRBJ2-2,TRBD1,CASNAGTANTGELFF,TGTGCCAGCAACGCCGGGACAGCGAACACCGGGGAGCTGTTTTTT
.,TRBV4-2,TRBJ2-7,TRBD2,CASSQDQVERELGVYEQYF,TGTGCCAGCAGCCAAGATCAGGTGGAGCGGGAGCTCGGAGTCTACGAGCAGTACTTC
once,TRBV28,TRBJ2-2,.,CASSLGRFTGELFF,TGTGCCAGCAGCCTAGGGAGGTTCACCGGGGAGCTGTTTTTT
.,TRBV7-9,TRBJ1-2,.,CASSPSFTAGGVGGYTF,TGTGCCAGCAGCCCCTCCTTCACCGCGGGCGGTGTAGGTGGCTACACCTTC
.,TRBV25-1,TRBJ2-2,.,CASSEYPSGNTGELFF,TGTGCCAGCAGTGAATATCCTTCAGGGAACACCGGGGAGCTGTTTTTT
.,TRBV27,TRBJ2-3,TRBD2,CASSSPGGPGDTQYF,TGTGCCAGCAGTTCCCCGGGAGGGCCGGGAGATACGCAGTATTTT
.,TRBV18,TRBJ2-1,TRBD2,CASSRTGLADNEQFF,TGTGCCAGCTCACGCACGGGACTAGCGGACAATGAGCAGTTCTTC
.,TRBV28,TRBJ1-1,.,CASSLAQVKAFF,TGTGCCAGCAGTTTAGCACAGGTTAAAGCTTTCTTT
.,TRBV28,TRBJ2-7,TRBD1,CASSLTGGSEQYF,TGTGCCAGCAGTTTAACAGGGGGCAGTGAGCAGTACTTC
.,TRBV7-8,TRBJ2-1,.,CASSLEGKRLQFF,TGTGCCAGCAGCTTAGAGGGGAAGCGACTGCAGTTCTTC
.,TRBV10-3,TRBJ2-3,TRBD2,CAISEGLSGAQYF,TGTGCCATCAGTGAGGGTTTAAGCGGGGCGCAGTATTTT
.,TRBV5-1,TRBJ2-5,.,CASSLDDPLNRETQYF,TGCGCCAGCAGCTTGGATGATCCATTAAACCGGGAGACCCAGTACTTC
.,TRBV7-9,TRBJ2-1,.,CASSYNNEQFF,TGTGCCAGCAGCTACAACAATGAGCAGTTCTTC
few,TRBV5-1,TRBJ1-6,.,CASSLEGGPLHF,TGCGCCAGCAGCTTGGAAGGGGGACCCCTCCACTTT
.,TRBV6-8,TRBJ1-2,.,CASQGVGYTF,TGTGCCAGCCAAGGGGTTGGCTACACCTTC
.,TRBV7-9,TRBJ2-5,.,CASSSGDRRETQYF,TGTGCCAGCAGCTCTGGAGACCGCCGGGAGACCCAGTACTTC
.,TRBV11-3,TRBJ2-2,.,CASSFAGRELFF,TGTGCCAGCAGCTTCGCCGGGAGGGAGCTGTTTTTT
.,TRBV6-5,TRBJ2-7,TRBD1,CAISMWDRGSYEQYF,TGTGCCATCAGCATGTGGGACAGGGGTTCCTACGAGCAGTACTTC
.,TRBV5-6,TRBJ2-7,.,CASSFFGSESYEQYF,TGTGCCAGCAGCTTTTTCGGGAGCGAGTCCTACGAGCAGTACTTC
once,TRBV18,TRBJ2-7,.,CASSPPVAGVYEQYF,TGTGCCAGCTCACCACCGGTTGCAGGGGTCTACGAGCAGTACTTC
.,TRBV5-6,TRBJ2-5,.,CASSLAETQYF,TGTGCCAGCAGCTTGGCGGAGACCCAGTACTTC
.,TRBV5-8,TRBJ1-6,.,CASSLRQGNSPLHF,TGTGCCAGCAGCTTGCGCCAGGGGAATTCACCCCTCCACTTT
.,TRBV12-5,TRBJ2-3,TRBD2,CPREAGPSQTGTDTQYF,TGTCCCCGGGAGGCAGGACCTTCCCAGACGGGGACAGATACGCAGTATTTT
.,TRBV7-8,TRBJ1-6,TRBD1,CASSAGTGTGPNSPLHF,TGTGCCAGCAGCGCCGGAACCGGGACAGGGCCTAATTCACCCCTCCACTTT
few,TRBV28,TRBJ2-1,.,CASSLSALHNEQFF,TGTGCCAGCAGTCTCAGTGCACTACACAATGAGCAGTTCTTC
.,TRBV2,TRBJ2-3,.,CASSDLGITDTQYF,TGTGCCAGCAGTGATCTAGGAATCACAGATACGCAGTATTTT
.,TRBV7-9,TRBJ2-1,TRBD2,CASRKTSGSNYNEQFF,TGTGCCAGCAGAAAAACTAGCGGGAGTAACTACAATGAGCAGTTCTTC
.,TRBV10-1,TRBJ1-6,.,CASTPQGMERHGSPLHF,TGCGCCAGCACCCCCCAGGGCATGGAGAGACATGGTTCACCCCTCCACTTT
.,TRBV4-1,TRBJ2-7,.,CASSQRGRAYEQYF,TGCGCCAGCAGCCAGCGGGGGCGAGCCTACGAGCAGTACTTC
.,TRBV19,TRBJ2-1,TRBD2,CASSPSGFYNEQFF,TGTGCCAGTAGTCCTAGCGGATTCTACAATGAGCAGTTCTTC
.,TRBV27,TRBJ1-2,TRBD1,CASSLTPTGVFYGYTF,TGTGCCAGCAGTTTGACCCCGACAGGGGTTTTCTATGGCTACACCTTC
.,TRBV29-1,TRBJ1-2,.,CSVEATGPDYGYTF,TGCAGCGTTGAAGCGACAGGCCCTGACTATGGCTACACCTTC
once,TRBV9,TRBJ2-3,TRBD2,CASSGLAGGLGGTDTQYF,TGTGCCAGCAGTGGACTAGCGGGAGGTCTTGGGGGCACAGATACGCAGTATTTT
.,TRBV7-9,TRBJ1-2,.,CASSLETRNYGYTF,TGTGCCAGCAGCTTGGAGACTCGTAACTATGGCTACACCTTC
once,TRBV2,TRBJ1-1,.,CASSVIGGNTEAFF,TGTGCCAGCAGTGTTATAGGAGGGAACACTGAAGCTTTCTTT
.,TRBV21-1,TRBJ1-1,.,CASSRGGKAEAFF,TGTGCCAGCAGTCGGGGGGGGAAAGCTGAAGCTTTCTTT
.,TRBV11-2,TRBJ1-4,.,CASSPEGMNEKLFF,TGTGCCAGCAGCCCCGAGGGAATGAATGAAAAACTGTTTTTT
few,TRBV9,TRBJ1-1,.,CASSPEGQGHTEAFF,TGTGCCAGCAGCCCAGAGGGACAAGGACACACTGAAGCTTTCTTT
.,TRBV5-1,TRBJ2-1,TRBD2,CASRGLAGVFDEQFF,TGCGCCAGCCGCGGACTAGCGGGCGTCTTCGATGAGCAGTTCTTC
few,TRBV4-2,TRBJ2-7,TRBD2,CASSGLSGTENEQYF,TGTGCCAGCAGCGGACTTAGCGGGACGGAAAACGAGCAGTACTTC
.,TRBV12-5,TRBJ2-7,.,CASGPPSVYEQYF,TGTGCTAGTGGCCCCCCTAGCGTATACGAGCAGTACTTC
.,TRBV19,TRBJ2-1,TRBD2,CASSLLAGRYNEQFF,TGTGCCAGTAGCCTACTAGCGGGAAGATACAATGAGCAGTTCTTC
.,TRBV19,TRBJ2-1,.,CASSITGSSYNEQFF,TGTGCCAGTAGTATAACAGGGAGCTCCTACAATGAGCAGTTCTTC
.,TRBV27,TRBJ2-7,.,CASTPVLGPTGYEQYF,TGTGCCAGCACCCCTGTGTTGGGCCCTACTGGCTACGAGCAGTACTTC
.,TRBV5-4,TRBJ2-1,TRBD2,CASSLIAGGNNEQFF,TGTGCCAGCAGCTTGATTGCGGGGGGAAACAATGAGCAGTTCTTC
.,TRBV9,TRBJ2-4,TRBD1,CASSAAGGPDIQYF,TGTGCCAGCAGCGCTGCAGGGGGCCCGGACATTCAGTACTTC
.,TRBV7-7,TRBJ2-5,TRBD2,CASSPGTTSGFQETQYF,TGTGCCAGCAGCCCGGGGACGACTAGCGGATTCCAAGAGACCCAGTACTTC
.,TRBV6-6,TRBJ2-5,TRBD2,CASSPSGGEWQTQYF,TGTGCCAGCAGTCCTTCGGGGGGGGAATGGCAGACCCAGTACTTC
few,TRBV7-5,TRBJ2-1,.,CARSSVREYNEQFF,TGTGCCAGAAGCTCCGTCCGGGAGTACAATGAGCAGTTCTTC
few,TRBV28,TRBJ2-7,TRBD1,CASTDRAYEQYF,TGTGCCAGCACGGACAGGGCCTACGAGCAGTACTTC
.,TRBV4-3,TRBJ1-5,.,CASSHITGSNQPQHF,TGCGCCAGCAGCCATATTACAGGGTCTAATCAGCCCCAGCATTTT
.,TRBV28,TRBJ2-1,TRBD2,CASSSLRGSGGSYNEQFF,TGTGCCAGCAGTTCCCTAAGGGGTAGCGGGGGCTCCTACAATGAGCAGTTCTTC
.,TRBV19,TRBJ2-7,TRBD1,CASSTRQGHEQYF,TGTGCCAGTAGTACCCGACAGGGCCACGAGCAGTACTTC